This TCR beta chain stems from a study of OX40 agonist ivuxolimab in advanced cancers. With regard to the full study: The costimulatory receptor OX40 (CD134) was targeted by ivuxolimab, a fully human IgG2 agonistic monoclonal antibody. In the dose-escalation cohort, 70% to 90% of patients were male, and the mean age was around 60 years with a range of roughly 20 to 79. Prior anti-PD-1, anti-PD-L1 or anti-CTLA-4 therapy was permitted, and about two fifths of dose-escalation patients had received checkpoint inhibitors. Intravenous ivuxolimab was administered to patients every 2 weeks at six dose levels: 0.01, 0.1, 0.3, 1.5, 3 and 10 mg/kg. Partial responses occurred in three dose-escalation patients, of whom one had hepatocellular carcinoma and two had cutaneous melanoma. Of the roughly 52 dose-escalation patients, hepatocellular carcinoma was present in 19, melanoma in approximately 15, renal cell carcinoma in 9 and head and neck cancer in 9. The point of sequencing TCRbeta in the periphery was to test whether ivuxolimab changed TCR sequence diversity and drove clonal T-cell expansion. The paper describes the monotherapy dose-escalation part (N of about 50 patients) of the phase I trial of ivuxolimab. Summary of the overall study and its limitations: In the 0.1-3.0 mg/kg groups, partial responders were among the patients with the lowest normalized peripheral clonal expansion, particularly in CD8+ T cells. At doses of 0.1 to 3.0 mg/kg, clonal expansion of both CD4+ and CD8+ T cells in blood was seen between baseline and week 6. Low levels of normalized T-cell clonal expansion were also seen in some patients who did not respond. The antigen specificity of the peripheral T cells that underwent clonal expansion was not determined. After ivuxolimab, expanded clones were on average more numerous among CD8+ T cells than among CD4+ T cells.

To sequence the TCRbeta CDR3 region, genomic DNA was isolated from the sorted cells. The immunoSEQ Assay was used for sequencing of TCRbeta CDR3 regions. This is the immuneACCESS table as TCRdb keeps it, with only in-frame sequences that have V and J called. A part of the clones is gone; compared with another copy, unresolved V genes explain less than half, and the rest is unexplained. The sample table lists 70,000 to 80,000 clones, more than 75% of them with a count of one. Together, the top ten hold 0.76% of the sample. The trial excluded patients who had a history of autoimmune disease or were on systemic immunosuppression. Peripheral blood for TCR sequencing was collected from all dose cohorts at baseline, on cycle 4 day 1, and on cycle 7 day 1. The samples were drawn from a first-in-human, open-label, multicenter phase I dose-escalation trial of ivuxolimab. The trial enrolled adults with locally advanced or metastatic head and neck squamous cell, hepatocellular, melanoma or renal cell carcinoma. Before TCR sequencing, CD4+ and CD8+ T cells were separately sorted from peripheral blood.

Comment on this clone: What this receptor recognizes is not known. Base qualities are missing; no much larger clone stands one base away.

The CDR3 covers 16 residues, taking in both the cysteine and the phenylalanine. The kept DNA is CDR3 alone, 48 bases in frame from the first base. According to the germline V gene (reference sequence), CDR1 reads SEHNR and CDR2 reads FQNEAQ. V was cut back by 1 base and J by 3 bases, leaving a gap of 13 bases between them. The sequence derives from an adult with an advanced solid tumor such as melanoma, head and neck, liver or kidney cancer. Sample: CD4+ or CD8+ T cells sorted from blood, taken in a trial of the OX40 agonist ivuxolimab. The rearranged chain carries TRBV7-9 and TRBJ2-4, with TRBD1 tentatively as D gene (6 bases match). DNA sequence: TGTGCCAGCAGCTTAGGGGGGCGTGACGGCAAAAACATTCAGTACTTC. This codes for CASSLGGRDGKNIQYF.